Reported below is one T cell receptor beta chain. The target antigen is unknown. The source of the sample is a study of vaccination effects on CD4 cells after COVID-19. The germline V and J ends were trimmed by 1 base and 4 bases, with 10 bases remaining between them. Germline values: CDR1 SEHNR, CDR2 FQNEAQ (reference sequence). The CDR3 has 14 amino acids. Sequencing was performed with immunoSEQ multiplex PCR; in TCRdb, only in-frame clones are kept and a portion is missing. The sample yields tens of thousands of clones, over 55% seen once. Pools of viral peptides were used by the ViraFEST assay to expand antigen-specific CD4+ T cells ahead of sequencing. Following an approximately eleven-day culture, CD4+ T cells were purified. Vaccinated recipients, who were negative for nucleocapsid antibodies, had no history of SARS-CoV-2 infection.

This clonotype was sampled from a human donor who received a COVID-19 vaccine. The sequenced sample was CD4+ T cells from PBMCs cultured with HCoV-OC43 spike peptides, obtained before COVID-19 vaccination. Specified subset: HCoV-OC43 spike overlapping peptide pool stimulation. The rearrangement uses TRBV7-9 and TRBJ1-2, with D unresolved. CDR3 loop: CASSLGPAGYGYTF. As DNA, the CDR3 is TGTGCCAGCAGCTTAGGCCCGGCGGGCTATGGCTACACCTTC. The variable domain in full, completed from reference TRBV7-9 and TRBJ1-2, reads DTGVSQNPRHKITKRGQNVTFRCDPISEHNRLYWYRQTLGQGPEFLTYFQNEAQLEKSRLLSDRFSAERPKGSFSTLEIQRTEQGDSAMYLCASSLGPAGYGYTFGSGTRLTVV.